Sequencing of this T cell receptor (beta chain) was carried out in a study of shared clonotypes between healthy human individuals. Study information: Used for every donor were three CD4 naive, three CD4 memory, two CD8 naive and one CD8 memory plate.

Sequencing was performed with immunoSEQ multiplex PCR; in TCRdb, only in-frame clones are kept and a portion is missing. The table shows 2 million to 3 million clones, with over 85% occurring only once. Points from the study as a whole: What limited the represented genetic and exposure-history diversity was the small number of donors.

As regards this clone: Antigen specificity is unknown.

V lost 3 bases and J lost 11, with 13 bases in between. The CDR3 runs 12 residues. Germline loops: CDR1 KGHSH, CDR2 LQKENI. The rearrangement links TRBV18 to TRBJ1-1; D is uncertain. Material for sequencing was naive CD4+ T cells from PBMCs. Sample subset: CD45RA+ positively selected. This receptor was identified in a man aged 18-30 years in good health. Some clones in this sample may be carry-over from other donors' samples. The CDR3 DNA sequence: TGTGCCAGCTCACCTCGGAGGGAAAACGCTTTCTTT. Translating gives CASSPRRENAFF.